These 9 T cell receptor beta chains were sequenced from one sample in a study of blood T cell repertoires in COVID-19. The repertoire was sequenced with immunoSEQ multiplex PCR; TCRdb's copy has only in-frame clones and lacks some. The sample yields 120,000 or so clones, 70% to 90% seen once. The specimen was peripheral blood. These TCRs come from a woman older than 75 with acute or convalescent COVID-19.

DNA for the CDR3: TGTGCCAGCAGTTCCCCTGGCGGGGGAAGCTCCTACAATGAGCAGTTCTTC. As protein: CASSSPGGGSSYNEQFF. This rearrangement joins TRBV6-2 or TRBV6-3 to TRBJ2-1, with TRBD2 matching 7 bases. The CDR3 contains 17 residues. Germline V CDR1 and CDR2: MNHEY, SVGEGT. J gave up 0 bases and V 4 bases, and 9 bases lay outside the gene matches.

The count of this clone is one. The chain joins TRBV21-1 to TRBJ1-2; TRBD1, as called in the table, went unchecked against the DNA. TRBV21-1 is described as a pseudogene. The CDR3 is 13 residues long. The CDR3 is CASADRGRYGYTF. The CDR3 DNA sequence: TGTGCCAGCGCGGACAGGGGACGTTATGGCTACACCTTC.

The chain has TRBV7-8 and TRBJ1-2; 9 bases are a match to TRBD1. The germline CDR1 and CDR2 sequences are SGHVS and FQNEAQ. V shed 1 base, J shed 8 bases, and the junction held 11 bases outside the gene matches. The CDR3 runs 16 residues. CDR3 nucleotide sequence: TGTGCCAGCAGCTTAGTTGCCCCCGGGACAGGGCGCGGCTACACCTTC. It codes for CASSLVAPGTGRGYTF.

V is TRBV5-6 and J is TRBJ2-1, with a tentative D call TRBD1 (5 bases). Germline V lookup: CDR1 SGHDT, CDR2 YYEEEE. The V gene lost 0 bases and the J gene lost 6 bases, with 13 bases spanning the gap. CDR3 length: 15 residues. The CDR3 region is CASSLGRVLGNEQFF. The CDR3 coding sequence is TGTGCCAGCAGCTTGGGCAGGGTGTTAGGCAATGAGCAGTTCTTC.

DNA for the CDR3: TGCAGCGTCACTGGGGTGGGACTACTACTCACAGATACGCAGTATTTT. Its translation is CSVTGVGLLLTDTQYF. This sequence joins TRBV29-1 and TRBJ2-3; 7 bases fit TRBD2. CDR1 is SQVTM, CDR2 ANQGSEA, per germline. V was pared by 6 bases and J by 2 bases, with 14 bases of the junction left unmatched. The CDR3 loop spans 16 amino acids.

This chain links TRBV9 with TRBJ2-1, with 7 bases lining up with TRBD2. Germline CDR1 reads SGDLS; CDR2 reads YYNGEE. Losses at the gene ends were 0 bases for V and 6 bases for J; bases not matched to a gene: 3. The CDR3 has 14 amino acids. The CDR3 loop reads CASSVVGTTNEQFF. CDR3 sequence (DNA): TGTGCCAGCAGCGTAGTGGGGACTACCAATGAGCAGTTCTTC.

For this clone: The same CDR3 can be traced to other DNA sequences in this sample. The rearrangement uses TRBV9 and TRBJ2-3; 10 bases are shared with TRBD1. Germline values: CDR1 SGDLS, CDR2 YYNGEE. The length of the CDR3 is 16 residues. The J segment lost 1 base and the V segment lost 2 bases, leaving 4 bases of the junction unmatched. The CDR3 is CASSVSGQGGTDTQYF. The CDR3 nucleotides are TGTGCCAGCAGCGTTTCAGGACAGGGGGGCACAGATACGCAGTATTTT.

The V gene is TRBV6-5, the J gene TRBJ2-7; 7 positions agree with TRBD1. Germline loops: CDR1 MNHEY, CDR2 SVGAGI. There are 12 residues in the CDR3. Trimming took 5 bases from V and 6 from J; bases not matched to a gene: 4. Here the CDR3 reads CASSTGDGEQYF. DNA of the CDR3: TGTGCCAGCAGTACAGGGGACGGCGAGCAGTACTTC.

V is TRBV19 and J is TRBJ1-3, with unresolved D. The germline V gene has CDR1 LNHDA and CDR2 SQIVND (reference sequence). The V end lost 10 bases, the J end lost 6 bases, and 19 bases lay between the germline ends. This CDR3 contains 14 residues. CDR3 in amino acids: CATRREEAVNTIYF. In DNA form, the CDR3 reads TGTGCCACTCGGAGGGAGGAAGCAGTAAACACCATATATTTT.